Sequencing of this T cell receptor (beta chain) was carried out in a study of CD8+ T cells in alopecia areata. The study's findings and limits: Compared with normal scalp, lesional scalp had higher clonality and more expanded CD8+ clones.

Extracted from the samples, RNA was reverse transcribed into cDNA to serve as the sequencing template. Method: immunoSEQ multiplex PCR; TCRdb's copy keeps in-frame clones and lacks some. Among approximately 150,000 clones listed, 55% were seen once. This clone was seen at least ten times. As yet, its antigen is unknown. The CDR3 extends over 16 amino acids. The germline V gene encodes CDR1 KGHSH and CDR2 LQKENI. The V end lost 4 bases, the J end lost 4 bases, and 17 bases lay between the germline ends. The clonotype originates from a human donor in good health. This chain links TRBV18 with TRBJ2-1, with a tentative D call TRBD2 (6 bases). Sequencing was done on a sample of CD4+ T cells sorted from blood. The chain's CDR3 is CASSQPGLRLYNEQFF. CDR3 sequence (DNA): TGTGCCAGCTCACAACCGGGACTTCGACTATACAATGAGCAGTTCTTC.